This T cell receptor beta chain was recorded in a study of PD-L1 blockade in urothelial cancer. The junction had 6 bases not matched to a gene; V was cut back by 7 bases and J by 3 bases. Germline CDR1 reads SNHLY; CDR2 reads FYNNEI. The CDR3 covers 13 residues. Profiled with immunoSEQ multiplex PCR; TCRdb holds only in-frame clones, not every one. The data hold some 77,000 clones, with 75% to 90% observed a single time. The sequence came from a woman between 65 and 79 years old with urothelial cancer. The rearrangement joins TRBV2 to TRBJ2-7; 7 positions match TRBD1. The sequences come from PBMCs, collected around atezolizumab (anti-PD-L1) treatment. In nucleotides, the CDR3 is TGTGCCAGCACCCGGACAGGAAGCTACGAGCAGTACTTC. Amino acid sequence: CASTRTGSYEQYF.